One and the same sample provided the 18 T cell receptor beta chains below, sequenced in a study of human T cells and chemical hapten exposure. As for time point: patch test 1, 2 weeks after DPC sensitization. Described treatment: therapeutic diphenylcyclopropenone sensitization with weekly scalp DPC. In TCRdb, the RACE reads were re-called with MiXCR into one record per CDR3 protein. The table shows 75,000 to 100,000 distinct CDR3 sequences, with around 11% occurring only once. Sequencing used whole blood, obtained in connection with sensitization to the hapten diphenylcyclopropenone (DPC). The receptors were gathered from a woman aged 40 to 55 with alopecia areata. Some clones in this sample may be carry-over from other donors' samples.

The sample holds a few counts of this clonotype. This chain uses TRBV5-1 with TRBJ2-3, with 11 bases identical to TRBD2. The V gene's germline CDR1 is SGHRS and CDR2 YFSETQ. Trimming removed 4 bases from V and 4 bases from J; junction bases left unmatched: 11. This CDR3 is built from 17 residues. CDR3 coding DNA: TGCGCCAGCAGCCCCCAAGGGGGACTAGCGGCCGCAGATACGCAGTATTTT. Its translation is CASSPQGGLAAADTQYF.

This clonotype was seen more than once but under ten times. The J gene is TRBJ1-6, the V gene TRBV30; no clear D. V lost 0 bases and J 5 bases, leaving 5 bases between the germline ends. From germline, CDR1 is GTSNPN and CDR2 SVGIG (reference sequence). The CDR3 sequence is 13 residues long. Written as DNA, the CDR3 is TGTGCCTGGAGTGTACTGGATAATTCACCCCTCCACTTT. Its translation is CAWSVLDNSPLHF.

The chain is built from TRBV5-1 and TRBJ2-7; maybe TRBD1 (6 bases). The germline V gene encodes CDR1 SGHRS and CDR2 YFSETQ. Deletions cut 0 bases from V and 4 bases from J, with 8 bases between. The CDR3 extends over 13 amino acids. CDR3 sequence: CASSLGDKYEQYF. The CDR3 nucleotides read TGCGCCAGCAGCTTGGGGGACAAGTACGAGCAGTACTTC.

Many counts were recorded for this clonotype. The chain employs TRBV4-2 and TRBJ1-6, with D perhaps matching TRBD1 (6 bases). Between the trimmed V and J ends, which lost 0 bases and 6 bases, there was a span of 12 bases. The CDR3 loop spans 16 amino acids. In germline, CDR1 is LGHNA, CDR2 YNFKEQ. The CDR3 region is CASSQEQGIGNSPLHF. The CDR3 DNA reads as TGTGCCAGCAGCCAAGAACAGGGTATTGGTAATTCACCCCTCCACTTT.

In this sample, this clonotype turned up a few times. The V call is TRBV7-2, the J call TRBJ2-7; 11 bases are shared with TRBD2. Germline lookup yields CDR1 SGHTA and CDR2 FQGNSA. The CDR3 sequence is 14 residues long. After removal of 5 bases from V and 6 bases from J, the junction contained 6 bases not matched to a gene. The CDR3 protein is CASSPTSGALEQYF. The DNA of the CDR3 is TGTGCCAGCAGCCCGACTAGCGGGGCCCTCGAGCAGTACTTC.

There are many counts of this clonotype. The chain carries TRBV28 and TRBJ1-1; D perhaps matches TRBD1 (5 bases). The V gene's germline CDR1 is MDHEN and CDR2 SYDVKM. V lost 4 bases and J 8 bases, leaving 17 bases between the germline ends. CDR3 length equals 14 residues. CDR3 coding DNA: TGTGCCAGCAGTTGGACAACCACGCTGGGGGAAGCTTTCTTT. Translating gives CASSWTTTLGEAFF.

J is TRBJ2-5 and V is TRBV10-3, with TRBD1 matching over 8 bases. This CDR3 spans 15 amino acids. Per germline, CDR1 ENHRY and CDR2 SYGVKD. Trimming cost V 2 bases and J 2 bases; bases outside gene matches: 4. CDR3 DNA: TGTGCCATCAGTGAGGCGACAGGGGCGCAAGAGACCCAGTACTTC. It translates to CAISEATGAQETQYF.

This clonotype was found once. The CDR3 coding sequence is TGTGCCAGCAGTCCGGGGATGGTTGAGCAGTTCTTC. This encodes CASSPGMVEQFF. This sequence joins TRBV28 and TRBJ2-1, with D possibly matching TRBD2 (5 bases). This CDR3 contains 12 residues. V lost 5 bases to trimming and J lost 9 bases, with 11 bases between them. Germline V lookup: CDR1 MDHEN, CDR2 SYDVKM.

The chain is built from TRBV2 and TRBJ2-3, with 10 bases that match TRBD2. Germline lookup yields CDR1 SNHLY and CDR2 FYNNEI. CDR3 length equals 14 residues. The trim removed 6 bases at V and 5 bases at J, leaving 5 bases unmatched. The CDR3 protein is CASRGLASGDTQYF. The CDR3 DNA is TGTGCCAGCAGGGGACTAGCGTCGGGAGATACGCAGTATTTT.

This chain uses TRBV28 with TRBJ1-1, with 7 bases aligning to TRBD1. Trimming at V came to 1 base and at J to 3 bases, leaving 2 bases not matched to a gene. Germline CDR1 MDHEN, CDR2 SYDVKM. CDR3 length equals 14 residues. CDR3 nucleotide sequence: TGTGCCAGCAGTTTATCTGACAGGGACACTGAAGCTTTCTTT. Encoded protein: CASSLSDRDTEAFF.

This clonotype was counted ten times or more. The V gene is TRBV7-2, the J gene TRBJ2-7, with a weak D call TRBD1 (5 bases). This CDR3 has 12 residues. In germline, CDR1 is SGHTA, CDR2 FQGNSA. V lost 4 bases and J 3 bases, leaving 7 bases between the germline ends. Here the CDR3 DNA reads TGTGCCAGCAGCTCCACAGGCTACGAGCAGTACTTC. Amino acid sequence: CASSSTGYEQYF.

The rearrangement links TRBV5-5 to TRBJ1-3, with a tentative D call TRBD1 (6 bases). The CDR3 has 14 residues. Germline CDR1 is SGHKS and CDR2 is YYEKEE (reference sequence). V was trimmed by 0 bases and J by 11 bases, leaving 15 bases between them. The CDR3 DNA sequence: TGTGCCAGCAGCTTGGGGGCAGGGGATCGAGCCATATATTTT. This codes for CASSLGAGDRAIYF.

This clonotype was counted only a few times. The chain has TRBV14 and TRBJ2-2, with D possibly matching TRBD2 (6 bases). CDR1 is SGHDN, CDR2 FVKESK, per germline. The CDR3 length is 14 residues. Trimming stripped 4 bases from V and 7 bases from J, with 13 bases between. CDR3: CASSPLGGFGELFF. The CDR3 DNA follows: TGTGCCAGCAGCCCGCTGGGGGGATTCGGGGAGCTGTTTTTT.

Many counts were recorded for this clonotype. The rearrangement joins TRBV6-5 to TRBJ2-7; TRBD2 aligns across 11 bases. V trimming: 7 bases; J trimming: 4 bases; junction bases outside the gene matches: 6. This CDR3 has 14 residues. In germline, CDR1 is MNHEY, CDR2 SVGAGI. CDR3 loop: CASTSLAGGYEQYF. DNA of the CDR3: TGTGCCAGCACCTCCCTAGCGGGAGGTTACGAGCAGTACTTC.

The chain joins TRBV7-2 to TRBJ2-3, with unresolved D. This CDR3 comprises 13 residues. Germline CDR1 reads SGHTA; CDR2 reads FQGNSA. V was shortened by 4 bases and J by 4 bases, with 9 bases between the two germline ends. This CDR3 is CASSSLGPDTQYF. The CDR3 DNA follows: TGTGCCAGCAGCTCCCTAGGGCCAGATACGCAGTATTTT. The entire variable domain, with the rest obtained from reference TRBV7-2 and TRBJ2-3, is as follows: GAGVSQSPSNKVTEKGKDVELRCDPISGHTALYWYRQSLGQGLEFLIYFQGNSAPDKSGLPSDRFSAERTGGSVSTLTIQRTQQEDSAVYLCASSSLGPDTQYFGPGTRLTVL.

This clonotype was counted ten times or more. The chain links TRBV19 to TRBJ1-2; unclear D gene. The CDR3 loop spans 12 amino acids. Per the germline V gene, CDR1 is LNHDA and CDR2 is SQIVND (reference sequence). With 5 bases removed from V and 4 bases from J, the gap between germline ends came to 8 bases. CDR3 sequence (DNA): TGTGCCAGTAGTGCGACTCCCTATGGCTACACCTTC. Translating it yields CASSATPYGYTF.

This sequence joins TRBV2 and TRBJ2-2, with D possibly TRBD2 on 6 matching bases. Germline lookup yields CDR1 SNHLY and CDR2 FYNNEI. V shed 11 bases and J shed 3 bases, with 19 bases lying between them. The CDR3 covers 15 residues. The CDR3, as DNA: TGTGCCGGGGGTTATGGTGGAGGGGACACCGGGGAGCTGTTTTTT. Its translation: CAGGYGGGDTGELFF.

This clonotype was counted only a few times. The rearrangement links TRBV11-2 to TRBJ2-5; the D is unclear. Germline CDR1 reads SGHAT; CDR2 reads FQNNGV. Trimming removed 5 bases at V and 4 bases at J, with 8 bases between. CDR3 length: 12 residues. This CDR3 reads CASSPVRETQYF. The DNA of the CDR3 is TGTGCCAGCAGCCCCGTAAGAGAGACCCAGTACTTC.